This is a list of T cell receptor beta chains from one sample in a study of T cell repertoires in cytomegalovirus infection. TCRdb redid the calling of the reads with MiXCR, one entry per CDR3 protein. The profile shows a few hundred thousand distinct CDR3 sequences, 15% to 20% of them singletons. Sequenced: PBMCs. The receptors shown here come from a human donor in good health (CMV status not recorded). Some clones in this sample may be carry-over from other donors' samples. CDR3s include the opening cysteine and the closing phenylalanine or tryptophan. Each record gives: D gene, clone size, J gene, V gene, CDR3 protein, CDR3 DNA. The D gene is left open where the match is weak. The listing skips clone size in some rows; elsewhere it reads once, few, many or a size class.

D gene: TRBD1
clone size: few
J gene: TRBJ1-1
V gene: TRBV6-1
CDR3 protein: CASSWTGSTEAFF
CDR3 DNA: TGTGCCAGCTCGTGGACAGGGAGCACTGAAGCTTTCTTT

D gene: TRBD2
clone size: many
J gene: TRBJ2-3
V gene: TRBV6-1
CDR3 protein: CASSGQGLAATDTQYF
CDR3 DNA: TGTGCCAGCAGTGGCCAGGGACTAGCGGCCACAGATACGCAGTATTTT

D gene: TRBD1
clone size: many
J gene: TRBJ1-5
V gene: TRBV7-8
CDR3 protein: CASSLGGDSLNQPQHF
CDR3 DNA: TGTGCCAGCAGCTTAGGAGGGGACAGCTTAAATCAGCCCCAGCATTTT

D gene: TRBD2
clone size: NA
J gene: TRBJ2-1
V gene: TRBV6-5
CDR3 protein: CASTGTMKNEQFF
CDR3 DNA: TGTGCCAGCACCGGGACTATGAAGAATGAGCAGTTCTTC

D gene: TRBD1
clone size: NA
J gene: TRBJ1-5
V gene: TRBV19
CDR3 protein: CASSIGTTGAQHF
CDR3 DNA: TGTGCCAGTAGTATAGGGACGACAGGGGCCCAGCATTTT

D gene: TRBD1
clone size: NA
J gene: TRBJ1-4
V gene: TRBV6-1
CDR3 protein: CASSEYRGGEKLFF
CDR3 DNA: TGTGCCAGCAGTGAATACAGGGGTGGCGAAAAACTGTTTTTT

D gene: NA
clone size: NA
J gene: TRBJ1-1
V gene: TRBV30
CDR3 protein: CGWSPQGTEAFF
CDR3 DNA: TGTGGCTGGAGTCCTCAGGGCACTGAAGCTTTCTTT

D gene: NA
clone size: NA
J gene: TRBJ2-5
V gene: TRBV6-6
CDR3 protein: CASREEDYTQETQYF
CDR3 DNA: TGTGCCAGCCGCGAGGAGGACTATACTCAAGAGACCCAGTACTTC

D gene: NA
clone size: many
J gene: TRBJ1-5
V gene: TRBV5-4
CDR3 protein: CASSFNQPQHF
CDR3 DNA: TGTGCCAGCAGCTTTAATCAGCCCCAGCATTTT

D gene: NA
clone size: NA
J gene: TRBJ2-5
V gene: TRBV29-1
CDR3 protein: CSAKGHQETQYF
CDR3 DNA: TGCAGCGCCAAGGGACACCAAGAGACCCAGTACTTC

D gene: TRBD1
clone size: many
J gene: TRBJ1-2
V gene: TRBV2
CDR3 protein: CASSPPGQRTNYGYTF
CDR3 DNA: TGTGCCAGCAGTCCTCCGGGACAGCGAACTAACTATGGCTACACCTTC

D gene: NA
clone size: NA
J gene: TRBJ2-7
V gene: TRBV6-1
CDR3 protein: CASSPSGFSYEQYF
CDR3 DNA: TGTGCCAGCAGTCCGTCCGGGTTCTCCTACGAGCAGTACTTC

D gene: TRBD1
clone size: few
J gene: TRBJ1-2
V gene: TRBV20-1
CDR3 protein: CSARGQAILTYGYTF
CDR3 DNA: TGCAGTGCTAGGGGACAGGCGATTTTAACCTATGGCTACACCTTC

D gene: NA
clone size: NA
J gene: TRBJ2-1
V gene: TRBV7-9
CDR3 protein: CASSLRRGGVDEQFF
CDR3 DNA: TGTGCCAGCAGCTTAAGGAGAGGGGGAGTGGATGAGCAGTTCTTC

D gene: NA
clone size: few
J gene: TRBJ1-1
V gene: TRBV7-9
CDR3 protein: CASSDFGALNTEAFF
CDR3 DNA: TGTGCCAGCAGCGATTTTGGGGCCTTAAACACTGAAGCTTTCTTT

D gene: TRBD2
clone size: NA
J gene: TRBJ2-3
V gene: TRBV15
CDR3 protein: CATSRALRAGSTDTQYF
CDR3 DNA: TGTGCCACCAGCAGAGCCCTTCGAGCGGGAAGCACAGATACGCAGTATTTT

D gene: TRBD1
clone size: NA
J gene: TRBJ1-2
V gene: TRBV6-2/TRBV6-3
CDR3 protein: CASSAGQFNYGYTF
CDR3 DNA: TGTGCCAGCAGCGCGGGACAGTTCAACTATGGCTACACCTTC

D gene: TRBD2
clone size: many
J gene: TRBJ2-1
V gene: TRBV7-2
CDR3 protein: CASSGLAGSNEQFF
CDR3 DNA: TGTGCCAGCAGCGGACTAGCGGGCAGCAATGAGCAGTTCTTC

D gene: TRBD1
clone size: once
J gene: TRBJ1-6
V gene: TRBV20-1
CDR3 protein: CSANLQGSNNSPLHF
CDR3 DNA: TGCAGTGCTAACCTACAGGGGAGCAATAATTCACCCCTCCACTTT

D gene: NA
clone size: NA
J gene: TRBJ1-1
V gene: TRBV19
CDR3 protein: CATEGGREAFF
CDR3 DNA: TGTGCCACCGAGGGTGGGCGGGAAGCTTTCTTT

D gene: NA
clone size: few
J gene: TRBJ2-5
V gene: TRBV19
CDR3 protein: CASRTRWGSGGTQYF
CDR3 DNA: TGTGCCAGTAGGACTAGGTGGGGCTCCGGGGGGACCCAGTACTTC

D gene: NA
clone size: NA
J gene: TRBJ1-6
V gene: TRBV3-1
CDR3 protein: CASTQRAANSPLHF
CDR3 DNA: TGTGCCAGCACCCAAAGGGCGGCGAATTCACCCCTCCACTTT

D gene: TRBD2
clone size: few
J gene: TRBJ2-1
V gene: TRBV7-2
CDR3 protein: CASSLLSGDNEQFF
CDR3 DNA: TGTGCCAGCAGCTTACTCAGCGGGGATAATGAGCAGTTCTTC

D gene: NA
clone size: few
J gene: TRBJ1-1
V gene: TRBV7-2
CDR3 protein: CASSLHGRLNTEAFF
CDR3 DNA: TGTGCCAGCAGCTTGCACGGACGGCTGAACACTGAAGCTTTCTTT

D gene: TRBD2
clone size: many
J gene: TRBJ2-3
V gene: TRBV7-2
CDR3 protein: CASSPSASGSTDTQYF
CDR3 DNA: TGTGCCAGCAGCCCGTCGGCTAGCGGGAGTACAGATACGCAGTATTTT

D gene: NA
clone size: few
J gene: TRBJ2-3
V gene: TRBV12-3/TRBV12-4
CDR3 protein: CASRDAGHTDTQYF
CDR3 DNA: TGTGCCAGCAGGGATGCGGGGCACACAGATACGCAGTATTTT

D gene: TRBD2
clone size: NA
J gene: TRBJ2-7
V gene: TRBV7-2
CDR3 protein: CASSFGPGGEQYF
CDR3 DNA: TGTGCCAGCAGCTTTGGACCGGGGGGCGAGCAGTACTTC

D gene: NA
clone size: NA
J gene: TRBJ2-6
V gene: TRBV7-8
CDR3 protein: CASSPAGGGRSGANVLTF
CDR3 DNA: TGTGCCAGCAGCCCAGCCGGAGGGGGGCGATCTGGGGCCAACGTCCTGACTTTC

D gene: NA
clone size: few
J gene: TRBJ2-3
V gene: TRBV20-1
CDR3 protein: CSAPMEGTDTQYF
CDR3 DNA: TGCAGTGCTCCGATGGAGGGCACAGATACGCAGTATTTT

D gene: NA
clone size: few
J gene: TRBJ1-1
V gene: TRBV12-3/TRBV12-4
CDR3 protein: CASSYPRSSGTEAFF
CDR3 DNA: TGTGCCAGCAGTTATCCCCGCTCATCTGGGACTGAAGCTTTCTTT

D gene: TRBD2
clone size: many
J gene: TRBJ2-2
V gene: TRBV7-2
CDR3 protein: CASSIAGWGTGELFF
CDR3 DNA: TGTGCCAGCAGCATAGCGGGATGGGGCACCGGGGAGCTGTTTTTT

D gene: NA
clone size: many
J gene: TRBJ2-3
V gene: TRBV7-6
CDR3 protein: CASSLDTSSDTQYF
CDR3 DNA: TGTGCCAGCAGCTTAGACACTAGCAGTGATACGCAGTATTTT

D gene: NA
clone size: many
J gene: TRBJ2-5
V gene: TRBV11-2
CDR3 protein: CASSLLETQYF
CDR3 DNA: TGTGCCAGCAGCTTATTGGAGACCCAGTACTTC